What follows are 21 T cell receptor beta chains derived from one specimen sequenced in a study of blood T cell repertoires in COVID-19. TCRdb keeps only in-frame clones here, not all; method: immunoSEQ multiplex PCR. There are 130,000 to 150,000 clones in the sample; over 80% occur only once, and under 7% lies in the top ten. The sequenced sample was PBMCs or T cells enriched from blood (not recorded which). Source of these receptors: a woman aged 45-59 years who had been exposed to COVID-19.

CDR3: CASSQDWTAQTYEQYF. In DNA form, the CDR3 reads TGCGCCAGCAGCCAAGATTGGACAGCCCAAACCTACGAGCAGTACTTC. This sequence joins TRBV4-1 and TRBJ2-7, with a possible D match to TRBD1 (6 bases). Germline-derived CDR1 and CDR2 are MGHRA and YSYEKL. V was pared by 0 bases and J by 2 bases, with 14 bases between. The CDR3 has 16 amino acids.

The chain carries TRBV6-5 and TRBJ1-1, with TRBD1 as a possible D gene (5 bases). The V gene's germline CDR1 is MNHEY and CDR2 SVGAGI. The V end lost 0 bases, the J end lost 5 bases, and 10 bases lay between the germline ends. CDR3 size: 14 residues. As DNA, the CDR3 is TGTGCCAGCAGTTACTCAGCGGGGCCTACTGAAGCTTTCTTT. It translates to CASSYSAGPTEAFF.

This clone was observed a single time. The chain links TRBV11-2 to TRBJ2-7; TRBD1 agrees at 8 bases. The germline V gene encodes CDR1 SGHAT and CDR2 FQNNGV. The junction had 8 bases not matched to a gene; V was cut back by 6 bases and J by 4 bases. The CDR3 loop spans 14 amino acids. The CDR3 sequence is CASSPWTGRYEQYF. As DNA, the CDR3 is TGTGCCAGCAGTCCTTGGACAGGGCGGTACGAGCAGTACTTC. Complete variable domain (other parts from reference TRBV11-2 and TRBJ2-7): EAGVAQSPRYKIIEKRQSVAFWCNPISGHATLYWYQQILGQGPKLLIQFQNNGVVDDSQLPKDRFSAERLKGVDSTLKIQPAKLEDSAVYLCASSPWTGRYEQYFGPGTRLTVT.

J is TRBJ1-1 and V is TRBV9; 9 bases are shared with TRBD1. Germline-derived CDR1 and CDR2 are SGDLS and YYNGEE. The CDR3 runs to 18 residues. The V gene end was trimmed by 4 bases and the J gene end by 1 base; junction bases not matched to a gene: 14. CDR3 protein: CASSLPSGQGLRNTEAFF. The DNA for the CDR3 is TGTGCCAGCAGCCTGCCTTCGGGACAGGGTCTCAGGAACACTGAAGCTTTCTTT.

The chain employs TRBV4-2 and TRBJ1-2; no firm D call. The CDR3 has 13 amino acids. Germline CDR1 reads LGHNA; CDR2 reads YNFKEQ. Between the trimmed V and J ends, which lost 7 bases and 1 base, there was a span of 10 bases. The CDR3: CASTPAGNYGYTF. DNA for the CDR3: TGTGCCAGCACCCCGGCGGGTAACTATGGCTACACCTTC.

This chain uses TRBV3-1 (or the pseudogene TRBV3-2) with TRBJ2-7; the D gene is possibly TRBD1 (6 bases). Per the germline V gene, CDR1 is LGHDT and CDR2 is YNNKEL (reference sequence). Trimming removed 1 base at V and 5 bases at J, with 24 bases between. The CDR3 is 18 amino acids. The CDR3, as DNA: TGTGCCAGCAGCCAAGGGTTGGGGTGGGGGCAGTCACCCCACGAGCAGTACTTC. Its translation: CASSQGLGWGQSPHEQYF.

The chain links TRBV6-4 to TRBJ2-1; TRBD1 might be the D (5 bases). The V end was cut by 2 bases, the J end by 9 bases, with 11 bases between. CDR3 length: 13 residues. Germline V gene data show CDR1 as MRHNA and CDR2 as SNTAGT. This CDR3 reads CASSDQGLGEQFF. For the CDR3, the DNA is TGTGCCAGCAGTGACCAGGGTCTGGGTGAGCAGTTCTTC.

J is TRBJ1-2 and V is TRBV29-1; no reliable D call. The CDR3 length is 11 residues. Germline values: CDR1 SQVTM, CDR2 ANQGSEA. Trimming took off 4 bases at V and 2 bases at J, with 5 bases between the two ends. In nucleotides, the CDR3 is TGCAGCGTTGGTCAAAACTATGGCTACACCTTC. Translation gives CSVGQNYGYTF.

The rearrangement joins TRBV4-1 to TRBJ1-5; 8 positions match TRBD1. This CDR3 is built from 14 residues. Germline V gene sequence: CDR1 MGHRA, CDR2 YSYEKL. Losses at the gene ends were 4 bases for V and 6 bases for J; bases not matched to a gene: 5. The CDR3 loop reads CASSPRGQSQPQHF. The DNA of the CDR3 is TGCGCCAGCAGCCCCAGGGGGCAGAGTCAGCCCCAGCATTTT.

The chain combines TRBV6-2 or TRBV6-3 with TRBJ2-7; D possibly corresponds to TRBD2 (6 bases). The CDR3 is 14 residues long. V dropped 4 bases and J dropped 4 bases, with 14 bases sitting between them. The germline V gene encodes CDR1 MNHEY and CDR2 SVGEGT. DNA for the CDR3: TGTGCCAGCAGTTTGTCGGGGGTAGCTTACGAGCAGTACTTC. Translation gives CASSLSGVAYEQYF.

CDR3 in amino acids: CASLVRDRVSPLHF. The CDR3 DNA sequence: TGTGCCAGCCTTGTTAGGGACAGGGTCTCACCCCTCCACTTT. The chain employs TRBV2 and TRBJ1-6; 9 nucleotides match TRBD1. V shed 8 bases, J shed 10 bases, and the junction held 9 bases outside the gene matches. CDR3 size: 14 residues. Germline V gene lookup returns CDR1 SNHLY and CDR2 FYNNEI. Full variable domain (missing parts from reference TRBV2 and TRBJ1-6): EPEVTQTPSHQVTQMGQEVILRCVPISNHLYFYWYRQILGQKVEFLVSFYNNEISEKSEIFDDQFSVERPDGSNFTLKIRSTKLEDSAMYFCASLVRDRVSPLHFGNGTRLTVT.

The rearrangement links TRBV6-2 or TRBV6-3 to TRBJ1-5; unclear D gene. This CDR3 has 16 amino acids. V lost 5 bases and J lost 7, with 21 bases in between. Germline CDR1 MNHEY, CDR2 SVGEGT. CDR3 nucleotides: TGTGCCAGCAGTACCCGGTCGGGCCTGGGGAGACAGCCCCAGCATTTT. Protein sequence: CASSTRSGLGRQPQHF.

This clone was counted between two and nine times. The chain has TRBV19 and TRBJ1-2; D possibly corresponds to TRBD1 (6 bases). The V and J ends lost 8 bases and 0 bases respectively, with 13 bases between them. This CDR3 is built from 14 residues. Germline V gene sequence: CDR1 LNHDA, CDR2 SQIVND (reference sequence). The CDR3 DNA reads TGTGCCAGTGAACAGGGACGGGCTAACTATGGCTACACCTTC. Translation: CASEQGRANYGYTF.

The V call is TRBV27, the J call TRBJ1-2; TRBD1 aligns across 10 bases. The V and J ends lost 4 bases and 8 bases, in that order; junction bases with no gene match: 19. The germline CDR1 and CDR2 sequences are MNHEY and SMNVEV (reference sequence). The CDR3 length is 18 residues. The CDR3 region has the DNA TGTGCCAGCAGTTCCCCACGACAGGGGGCGAACCACCTATTGGGCTACACCTTC. It translates to CASSSPRQGANHLLGYTF.

The V call is TRBV19, the J call TRBJ1-1; TRBD1 matches 8 bases. The CDR3 sequence is 14 residues long. Germline V gene lookup returns CDR1 LNHDA and CDR2 SQIVND (reference sequence). J was trimmed by 5 bases and V by 6 bases; bases with no gene match: 8. The DNA for the CDR3 is TGTGCCAGTAGCCTTACACAGGGGGGGACTGAAGCTTTCTTT. As protein: CASSLTQGGTEAFF.

V gene TRBV5-6 combines with J gene TRBJ1-1; D is ambiguous. Trimming pared 2 bases from V and 3 bases from J, leaving 8 bases between. The CDR3 runs to 13 residues. CDR1 is SGHDT and CDR2 is YYEEEE in the germline V gene. The CDR3 sequence is CASSFLSYTEAFF. DNA for the CDR3: TGTGCCAGCAGCTTCTTATCGTACACTGAAGCTTTCTTT.

The chain links TRBV18 to TRBJ1-1; the D is unclear. The germline V gene encodes CDR1 KGHSH and CDR2 LQKENI. The V end lost 3 bases, the J end lost 7 bases, and 6 bases lay between the germline ends. This CDR3 is built from 11 residues. In nucleotides, the CDR3 is TGTGCCAGCTCACCCCGGTTTGAAGCTTTCTTT. It codes for CASSPRFEAFF.

The CDR3 DNA sequence: TGTGCCAGCAGTTGGGGGGCCGGGGAGCTGTTTTTT. Encoded protein: CASSWGAGELFF. V usage is TRBV27 and J usage is TRBJ2-2, with a tentative D call TRBD2 (6 bases). This CDR3 is 12 amino acids long. Germline values: CDR1 MNHEY, CDR2 SMNVEV (reference sequence). V lost 4 bases and J 6 bases, leaving 6 bases between the germline ends.

J is TRBJ1-6 and V is TRBV27; 10 bases match TRBD1. Looked up from germline, CDR1 is MNHEY and CDR2 is SMNVEV (reference sequence). CDR3 length equals 15 residues. V gave up 5 bases and J gave up 7 bases; unmatched junction bases: 5. CDR3: CASSLRDRGNSPLHF. CDR3 nucleotide sequence: TGTGCCAGCAGTCTCCGGGACAGGGGCAATTCACCCCTCCACTTT.

This sequence joins TRBV7-9 and TRBJ1-1; D ambiguous. Germline V CDR1 and CDR2: SEHNR, FQNEAQ (reference sequence). This CDR3 spans 14 amino acids. Trimming left V 1 base short and J 4 bases short, with 10 bases between. The CDR3 DNA reads TGTGCCAGCAGCTTAGGGCCTCCGGGCACTGAAGCTTTCTTT. Its protein product is CASSLGPPGTEAFF.

The chain employs TRBV7-6 and TRBJ2-1; 9 bases match TRBD2. This CDR3 is built from 16 residues. Looked up from germline, CDR1 is SGHVS and CDR2 is FNYEAQ. Germline trimming cut 0 bases from V and 7 bases from J; bases unmatched to any gene: 7. CDR3 bases: TGTGCCAGCAGCTTAGCTAGCGGGAGAGGAGGAAATGAGCAGTTCTTC. The encoded protein is CASSLASGRGGNEQFF.